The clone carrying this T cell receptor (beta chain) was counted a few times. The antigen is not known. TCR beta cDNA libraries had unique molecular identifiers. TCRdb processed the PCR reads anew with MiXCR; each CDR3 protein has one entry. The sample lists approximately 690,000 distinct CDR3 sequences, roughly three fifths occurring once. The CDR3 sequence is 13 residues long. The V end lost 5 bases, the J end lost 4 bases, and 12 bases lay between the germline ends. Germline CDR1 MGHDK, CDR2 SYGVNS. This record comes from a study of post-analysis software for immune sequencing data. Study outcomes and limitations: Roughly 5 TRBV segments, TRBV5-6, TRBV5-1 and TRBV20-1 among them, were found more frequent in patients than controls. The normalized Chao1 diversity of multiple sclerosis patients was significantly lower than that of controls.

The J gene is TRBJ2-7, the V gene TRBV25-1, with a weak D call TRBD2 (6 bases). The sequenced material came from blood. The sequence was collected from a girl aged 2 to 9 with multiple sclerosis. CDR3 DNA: TGTGCCAGCAGTACGGGAGAGCTTTACGAGCAGTACTTC. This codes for CASSTGELYEQYF.